A selection of T cell receptor beta chains follows, all from one sample in a study of early T cells in non-severe SARS-CoV-2 infection. A single record per CDR3 protein comes from TCRdb applying MiXCR to the 5' RACE reads. The repertoire includes over 30,000 distinct CDR3 sequences, over 5% of them detected once, and approximately 7.6% sits in the top ten. Sequenced input: whole blood. The receptors stem from an adult who was a healthcare worker with PCR-confirmed SARS-CoV-2 infection or an uninfected control (not recorded which). CDR3s include the opening cysteine and the closing phenylalanine or tryptophan. A D gene is named only where the DNA matches it firmly. Rows may omit the clone size; those that give it use once, few, many or a size class.

cdr3_length	j_call	d_call	clone_size	v_call	cdr3_aa	cdr3_nt
13	TRBJ2-7	NA	NA	TRBV24-1	CATSDFAEPEQYF	TGTGCCACCAGTGATTTTGCGGAACCCGAGCAGTACTTC
15	TRBJ2-7	NA	many	TRBV20-1	CSAPGGLTQNYEQYF	TGCAGTGCACCGGGGGGCCTAACCCAAAACTACGAGCAGTACTTC
12	TRBJ2-5	NA	medium-sized	TRBV28	CASSLQRLTQYF	TGTGCCAGCAGTTTACAGAGACTCACCCAGTACTTC
14	TRBJ2-7	NA	many	TRBV20-1	CSASHRVGNYEQYF	TGCAGTGCTAGCCACAGGGTTGGTAACTACGAGCAGTACTTC
14	TRBJ2-5	TRBD2	few	TRBV18	CASSPPTSLETQYF	TGTGCCAGCTCACCACCGACTAGCCTAGAGACCCAGTACTTC
14	TRBJ2-7	NA	many	TRBV10-1	CASSESMTPYEQYF	TGCGCCAGCAGTGAGTCAATGACTCCGTACGAGCAGTACTTC
13	TRBJ1-2	NA	many	TRBV6-5	CASSYFQGRGYTF	TGTGCCAGCAGTTACTTCCAGGGGAGAGGCTACACCTTC
13	TRBJ2-1	TRBD1	many	TRBV20-1	CSARRTGYNEQFF	TGCAGTGCTAGGCGGACAGGGTACAATGAGCAGTTCTTC
16	TRBJ2-2	TRBD2	many	TRBV6-1	CASSEEVAGYTGELFF	TGTGCCAGCAGTGAAGAAGTAGCGGGGTACACCGGGGAGCTGTTTTTT
15	TRBJ1-6	NA	few	TRBV11-2	CASSLQGVRDSPLHF	TGTGCCAGCAGCTTACAGGGAGTACGAGATTCACCCCTCCACTTT
14	TRBJ2-3	TRBD2	few	TRBV7-9	CASSRSGLTDTQYF	TGTGCCAGCAGCCGTAGCGGGCTCACAGATACGCAGTATTTT
16	TRBJ2-2	TRBD2	few	TRBV11-2	CASSLLAGVYTGELFF	TGTGCCAGCAGCTTATTAGCGGGGGTCTACACCGGGGAGCTGTTTTTT
18	TRBJ2-6	TRBD1	many	TRBV24-1	CATSERPGQGSGANVLTF	TGTGCCACCAGTGAGAGACCGGGACAGGGCTCTGGGGCCAACGTCCTGACTTTC
13	TRBJ1-1	NA	many	TRBV7-3	CASSQQPNTEAFF	TGTGCCAGCAGCCAACAGCCGAACACTGAAGCTTTCTTT
15	TRBJ2-3	NA	NA	TRBV7-7	CASSLVGGPTDTQYF	TGTGCCAGCAGCTTAGTTGGGGGCCCCACAGATACGCAGTATTTT
15	TRBJ2-7	NA	many	TRBV21-1	CASPGTEALSYEQYF	TGTGCCAGCCCCGGGACAGAAGCTTTATCCTACGAGCAGTACTTC
14	TRBJ1-1	NA	few	TRBV6-6	CASSQGAWNTEAFF	TGTGCCAGTTCACAGGGCGCGTGGAACACTGAAGCTTTCTTT
13	TRBJ2-2	NA	many	TRBV6-2/TRBV6-3	CASSRLLAGELFF	TGTGCCAGCAGCCGCCTTCTGGCCGGGGAGCTGTTTTTT
15	TRBJ1-6	NA	many	TRBV7-8	CASSLVLHTSSPLHF	TGTGCCAGCAGCTTAGTTTTACATACCAGTTCACCCCTCCACTTT
16	TRBJ1-3	NA	many	TRBV9	CASSVGEVLSGNTIYF	TGTGCCAGCAGCGTAGGGGAGGTCCTCTCTGGAAACACCATATATTTT
16	TRBJ2-2	NA	many	TRBV3-1	CVSSPTPGSRGGELFF	TGTGTCAGCAGCCCCACCCCGGGATCCAGGGGTGGGGAGCTGTTTTTT
16	TRBJ2-4	TRBD1	NA	TRBV9	CASSVGYRGIRNIQYF	TGTGCCAGCAGCGTAGGCTACAGGGGGATACGAAACATTCAGTACTTC
14	TRBJ2-7	NA	many	TRBV28	CASRSITLVSEQYF	TGTGCCAGCAGATCCATAACCCTGGTCTCCGAGCAGTACTTC
12	TRBJ2-7	NA	many	TRBV15	CATSGQSYEQYF	TGTGCCACCAGTGGACAGTCCTACGAGCAGTACTTC
15	TRBJ1-2	NA	NA	TRBV11-2	CASSLGVKGRNGYTF	TGTGCCAGCAGCTTAGGCGTTAAGGGGCGGAATGGCTACACCTTC
12	TRBJ1-1	NA	many	TRBV7-9	CASSLVNTEAFF	TGTGCCAGCAGCTTAGTGAACACTGAAGCTTTCTTT
13	TRBJ2-5	NA	many	TRBV5-5	CASSFAGEETQYF	TGTGCCAGCAGCTTTGCAGGGGAAGAGACCCAGTACTTC
14	TRBJ2-3	TRBD1	medium-sized	TRBV12-3/TRBV12-4	CASSPTGFTDTQYF	TGTGCCAGCAGTCCGACAGGGTTCACAGATACGCAGTATTTT
14	TRBJ2-2	TRBD1	many	TRBV6-5	CASSYTGGTGELFF	TGTGCCAGCAGTTATACAGGGGGGACCGGGGAGCTGTTTTTT
14	TRBJ2-5	NA	few	TRBV9	CASSVRSPGETQYF	TGTGCCAGCAGCGTAAGGTCCCCCGGGGAGACCCAGTACTTC
15	TRBJ1-5	TRBD1	NA	TRBV15	CATSREGAGNQPQHF	TGTGCCACCAGCAGGGAGGGGGCCGGCAATCAGCCCCAGCATTTT